This T cell receptor beta chain was observed in a study of technical replicates of blood from several donors. The protocol was immunoSEQ multiplex PCR, while the TCRdb copy is restricted to in-frame clones and leaves out a portion. The top ten hold about 3.6% of the sample, which has some 49,000 clones, more than 85% seen once. CDR1 and CDR2 (germline): PRHDT, FYEKMQ (reference sequence). The CDR3 is 18 residues long. Trimming stripped 4 bases from V and 4 bases from J, with 23 bases between. Sample: PBMCs. This chain connects TRBV13 to TRBJ1-3; D is ambiguous. This clonotype was sampled from a human donor in good health. Some clones in this sample may be carry-over from other donors' samples. In DNA, the CDR3 is TGTGCCAGCAGCTGGGCGAGGGCAGTTTCATTAACCGGAAACACCATATATTTT. It translates to CASSWARAVSLTGNTIYF.